A selection of T cell receptor beta chains follows, all from one sample in a study of blood T cell repertoires in COVID-19. Libraries were prepared by immunoSEQ multiplex PCR; TCRdb keeps only in-frame clonotypes and omits some of them. The sample has 150,000 to 200,000 clones, around 80% seen once. The source material was PBMCs or T cells enriched from blood (not recorded which). The receptors come from a woman aged 45-65 years who had recovered from COVID-19. CDR3s include the opening cysteine and the closing phenylalanine or tryptophan. D genes are given only for firm matches. Rows may omit the clone size; those that give it use once, few, many or a size class.

J: TRBJ1-2
D: NA
V: TRBV12-2
size: NA
CDR3: CASRPQAAGDAFRYGYTF
DNA: TGTGCAAGTCGCCCCCAAGCCGCGGGGGACGCTTTTCGCTATGGCTACACCTTC

J: TRBJ2-4
D: TRBD1
V: TRBV6-5
size: once
CDR3: CASTGQGTKNIQYF
DNA: TGTGCCAGCACCGGACAGGGTACCAAAAACATTCAGTACTTC

J: TRBJ1-4
D: NA
V: TRBV29-1
size: once
CDR3: CSAHINEKLFF
DNA: TGCAGCGCCCACATTAATGAAAAACTGTTTTTT

J: TRBJ2-3
D: NA
V: TRBV12-5
size: once
CDR3: CASGLLDTQYF
DNA: TGTGCTAGTGGTTTGCTAGATACGCAGTATTTT

J: TRBJ1-2
D: TRBD1
V: TRBV29-1
size: NA
CDR3: CSVRMTGNYGYTF
DNA: TGCAGCGTTCGCATGACAGGGAACTATGGCTACACCTTC

J: TRBJ2-3
D: NA
V: TRBV7-3
size: NA
CDR3: CASSLGFLGTDTQYF
DNA: TGTGCCAGCAGCCTAGGATTTTTGGGCACAGATACGCAGTATTTT

J: TRBJ2-3
D: TRBD2
V: TRBV7-3
size: NA
CDR3: CASSLGGTSVPRQYF
DNA: TGTGCCAGCAGCTTAGGGGGGACTAGCGTCCCTAGGCAGTATTTT

J: TRBJ2-7
D: NA
V: TRBV18
size: NA
CDR3: CASSPRRGNLYEQYF
DNA: TGTGCCAGCTCACCACGACGGGGTAATTTATACGAGCAGTACTTC

J: TRBJ2-6
D: NA
V: TRBV5-1
size: NA
CDR3: CASRLQGFISGANVLTF
DNA: TGCGCCAGCCGTCTACAGGGTTTCATCTCTGGGGCCAACGTCCTGACTTTC

J: TRBJ1-1
D: NA
V: TRBV11-3
size: NA
CDR3: CASSLEAPLGRWTEAFF
DNA: TGTGCCAGCAGCTTAGAGGCACCTCTAGGGAGGTGGACTGAAGCTTTCTTT

J: TRBJ2-1
D: TRBD2
V: TRBV10-3
size: few
CDR3: CAISEASGASYNEQFF
DNA: TGTGCCATCAGTGAGGCTAGCGGGGCGTCCTACAATGAGCAGTTCTTC

J: TRBJ1-2
D: NA
V: TRBV23-1
size: NA
CDR3: CASSQYRDKNYGYTF
DNA: TGCGCCAGCAGTCAATACAGGGACAAGAATTATGGCTACACCTTC

J: TRBJ2-2
D: NA
V: TRBV11-3
size: NA
CDR3: CASSLQGSTGELFF
DNA: TGTGCCAGCAGCTTACAGGGGAGCACCGGGGAGCTGTTTTTT

J: TRBJ2-1
D: TRBD2
V: TRBV7-2
size: NA
CDR3: CASSLVAGGPYNEQFF
DNA: TGTGCCAGCAGCTTAGTGGCGGGGGGGCCCTACAATGAGCAGTTCTTC

J: TRBJ2-1
D: NA
V: TRBV6-4
size: NA
CDR3: CASRSEKVDNEQFF
DNA: TGTGCCAGCAGAAGCGAGAAAGTAGACAATGAGCAGTTCTTC

J: TRBJ2-7
D: NA
V: TRBV5-4
size: NA
CDR3: CASSFALGAYSYEQYF
DNA: TGTGCCAGCAGCTTCGCCCTGGGGGCCTACTCCTACGAGCAGTACTTC

J: TRBJ2-2
D: NA
V: TRBV27
size: few
CDR3: CASRQYRGGTGELFF
DNA: TGTGCCAGCAGACAATACAGGGGGGGGACCGGGGAGCTGTTTTTT

J: TRBJ2-5
D: TRBD2
V: TRBV5-1
size: NA
CDR3: CASSPLAGEQETQYF
DNA: TGCGCCAGCAGCCCGTTAGCGGGAGAACAAGAGACCCAGTACTTC

J: TRBJ2-7
D: NA
V: TRBV2
size: NA
CDR3: CASSDGRFAYEQYF
DNA: TGTGCCAGCAGTGACGGCAGGTTCGCCTACGAGCAGTACTTC

J: TRBJ2-3
D: TRBD2
V: TRBV5-1
size: NA
CDR3: CASSIGLAGEGDTQYF
DNA: TGCGCCAGCAGCATCGGACTAGCGGGAGAAGGAGATACGCAGTATTTT

J: TRBJ2-1
D: NA
V: TRBV9
size: once
CDR3: CASSVALSGSSYNEQFF
DNA: TGTGCCAGCAGCGTAGCTCTTAGCGGAAGCTCCTACAATGAGCAGTTCTTC

J: TRBJ2-3
D: TRBD2
V: TRBV5-1
size: NA
CDR3: CASSAGTSGSAASTDTQYF
DNA: TGCGCCAGCAGCGCAGGGACTAGCGGGAGCGCCGCTAGCACAGATACGCAGTATTTT

J: TRBJ2-2
D: NA
V: TRBV28
size: NA
CDR3: CASSLGGAGTGELFF
DNA: TGTGCCAGCAGTTTGGGGGGGGCTGGAACCGGGGAGCTGTTTTTT

J: TRBJ2-2
D: TRBD2
V: TRBV10-3
size: NA
CDR3: CASSSGGNTGELFF
DNA: TGTGCCAGTTCTAGCGGAGGTAACACCGGGGAGCTGTTTTTT

J: TRBJ1-4
D: NA
V: TRBV19
size: NA
CDR3: CASSIFTAEGEKLFF
DNA: TGTGCCAGTAGTATCTTTACCGCGGAAGGTGAAAAACTGTTTTTT

J: TRBJ2-3
D: TRBD2
V: TRBV7-3
size: once
CDR3: CASSLIAGVSDTQYF
DNA: TGTGCCAGCAGCTTAATTGCGGGGGTGTCGGATACGCAGTATTTT

J: TRBJ1-2
D: TRBD1
V: TRBV7-9
size: NA
CDR3: CASSLPGQPSYGYTF
DNA: TGTGCCAGCAGCCTACCGGGACAGCCCAGCTATGGCTACACCTTC

J: TRBJ1-2
D: TRBD1
V: TRBV5-6
size: NA
CDR3: CASRGQPTNYGYTF
DNA: TGTGCCAGCAGGGGACAGCCTACTAACTATGGCTACACCTTC

J: TRBJ1-5
D: TRBD1
V: TRBV5-6
size: NA
CDR3: CASSTGTGRNQPQHF
DNA: TGTGCCAGCAGCACCGGGACAGGGAGGAATCAGCCCCAGCATTTT

J: TRBJ2-3
D: NA
V: TRBV10-3
size: NA
CDR3: CAISESYERIRTDTQYF
DNA: TGTGCCATCAGTGAGTCGTACGAGCGTATCCGCACAGATACGCAGTATTTT

J: TRBJ1-5
D: NA
V: TRBV6-1
size: once
CDR3: CASSEQEGNQPQHF
DNA: TGTGCCAGCAGTGAACAGGAAGGCAATCAGCCCCAGCATTTT

J: TRBJ1-2
D: NA
V: TRBV3-1/TRBV3-2
size: NA
CDR3: CASSQDTYGYTF
DNA: TGTGCCAGCAGCCAGGACACCTATGGCTACACCTTC

J: TRBJ1-2
D: TRBD1
V: TRBV12-3/TRBV12-4
size: once
CDR3: CASSEDREVF
DNA: TGTGCCAGCAGTGAGGACAGGGAGGTCTTC

J: TRBJ2-5
D: NA
V: TRBV11-3
size: NA
CDR3: CASSLGGLRETQYF
DNA: TGTGCCAGCAGCTTGGGCGGGCTAAGAGAGACCCAGTACTTC

J: TRBJ2-6
D: TRBD1
V: TRBV7-8
size: NA
CDR3: CAAAHRGPPVSGANVLTF
DNA: TGTGCCGCAGCGCACAGGGGGCCTCCTGTTTCTGGGGCCAACGTCCTGACTTTC

J: TRBJ1-4
D: TRBD1
V: TRBV3-1/TRBV3-2
size: NA
CDR3: CASSHDRGGQEKLFF
DNA: TGTGCCAGCAGCCACGACAGGGGAGGTCAGGAAAAACTGTTTTTT

J: TRBJ2-3
D: TRBD2
V: TRBV7-2
size: NA
CDR3: CASSTGGITDTQYF
DNA: TGTGCCAGCAGCACCGGGGGGATCACAGATACGCAGTATTTT

J: TRBJ2-7
D: NA
V: TRBV7-9
size: NA
CDR3: CASSLSGSYEQYF
DNA: TGTGCCAGCAGCTTATCCGGCTCCTACGAGCAGTACTTC

J: TRBJ2-7
D: NA
V: TRBV5-1
size: NA
CDR3: CASSFSGGSSYEQYF
DNA: TGCGCCAGCAGCTTTTCAGGTGGGTCCTCATACGAGCAGTACTTC

J: TRBJ2-5
D: TRBD2
V: TRBV5-1
size: NA
CDR3: CASSLTAGAGETQYF
DNA: TGCGCCAGCAGCTTGACTGCGGGAGCCGGGGAGACCCAGTACTTC

J: TRBJ1-5
D: NA
V: TRBV28
size: NA
CDR3: CASSLGGNSNQPQHF
DNA: TGTGCCAGCAGTTTAGGAGGGAATAGCAATCAGCCCCAGCATTTT

J: TRBJ2-1
D: NA
V: TRBV7-7
size: NA
CDR3: CASSVGGQPYNEQFF
DNA: TGTGCTAGCAGCGTCGGGGGACAGCCATACAATGAGCAGTTCTTC

J: TRBJ2-7
D: TRBD1
V: TRBV20-1
size: once
CDR3: CSGEGGNEQYF
DNA: TGCAGTGGGGAAGGGGGCAACGAGCAGTACTTC

J: TRBJ2-5
D: NA
V: TRBV11-2
size: NA
CDR3: CASSLEPPPLLQTQYF
DNA: TGTGCCAGCAGCTTAGAACCCCCCCCACTACTACAGACCCAGTACTTC

J: TRBJ1-5
D: NA
V: TRBV19
size: NA
CDR3: CASSIGGVRVVNRPQHF
DNA: TGTGCCAGTAGTATAGGGGGGGTCAGGGTGGTGAATAGGCCTCAGCATTTT

J: TRBJ2-7
D: TRBD1
V: TRBV15
size: NA
CDR3: CATSRGTGEQYF
DNA: TGTGCCACCAGCAGGGGGACAGGAGAGCAGTACTTC